This T cell receptor beta chain was documented in a study of Graves' ophthalmopathy and Graves' hyperthyroidism. Beta-chain TCR CDR3 regions were amplified from RNA transcripts. RT-PCR in the first round used HTBI primers; a second-round multiplex PCR followed. TCRdb passed the multiplex PCR reads through MiXCR, listing each CDR3 protein once. The sample includes under 350,000 distinct CDR3 sequences, around a sixth of them seen just once. General study findings and limits: The blood repertoire also included most expanded thyroid clonotypes above 0.001 frequency.

Looked up from germline, CDR1 is LGHDT and CDR2 is YNNKEL (reference sequence). V was shortened by 2 bases and J by 3 bases, with 10 bases between the two germline ends. The CDR3 is made up of 14 amino acids. There are many counts of this clonotype. Its specificity is unknown. Specimen: peripheral blood. This sequence joins TRBV3-1 and TRBJ1-2, with D possibly being TRBD1 (6 bases). The source is an adult man with Graves' ophthalmopathy. The CDR3 protein is CASSQMDSYYGYTF. The CDR3 DNA reads TGTGCCAGCAGCCAAATGGACAGTTACTATGGCTACACCTTC.